The entry below describes one T cell receptor beta chain. A much larger clone sits a single nucleotide away, making a read error possible. These data come from a study of CD8+CD57+ T cells in acquired aplastic anemia. The germline V gene encodes CDR1 SGHAT and CDR2 FQDESV (reference sequence). The CDR3 spans 18 residues. For CDR3 and TCR beta VDJ profiling, genomic DNA was the template used. One entry per CDR3 protein results from TCRdb running MiXCR on the reads. This sample has about 130,000 distinct CDR3 sequences; 40% to 60% occur once, and the top ten carry 2% to 3%. V usage is TRBV11-1 and J usage is TRBJ1-1; D remains unclear. Material for sequencing was sorted CD4+, CD8+, or CD8+CD57+ T cells (not recorded which) from PBMCs. The TCR sequence derives from a human donor in good health, serving as a control. CDR3 residues: CASSLRYDRAFPRTEVFF. CDR3 sequence (DNA): TGTGCCAGCAGCTTAAGATACGACCGGGCCTTCCCCAGGACTGAAGTTTTCTTT.